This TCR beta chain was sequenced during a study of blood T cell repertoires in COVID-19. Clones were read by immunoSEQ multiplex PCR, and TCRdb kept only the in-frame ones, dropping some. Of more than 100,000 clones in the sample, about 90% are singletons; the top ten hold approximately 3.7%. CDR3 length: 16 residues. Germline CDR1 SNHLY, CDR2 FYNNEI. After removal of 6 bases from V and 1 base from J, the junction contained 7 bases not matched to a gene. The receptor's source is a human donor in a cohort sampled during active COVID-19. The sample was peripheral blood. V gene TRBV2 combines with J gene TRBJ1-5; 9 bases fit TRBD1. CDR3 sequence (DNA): TGTGCCAGCAGGGAACGGGGGACAGGGAGCAATCAGCCCCAGCATTTT. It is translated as CASRERGTGSNQPQHF.